Sequencing of this T cell receptor beta chain was carried out in a study of cytomegalovirus exposure and HLA in healthy donors. As for the study in general: Most genotyped donors, 81% of about 430, had Caucasian-associated genetic ancestry. Findings of the study overall: There were around 160 TCR beta chains listed as cytomegalovirus-associated. HLA alleles showed associations with some 15,000 TCR beta sequences in a later analysis, at a 0.05 false discovery rate. A later analysis reportedly identified an Asian-associated ancestry cluster as carrying fewer N-insertions than the roughly 670-donor mean.

Concerning this clone itself: Its specificity is not known.

The PCR employed 60 Vbeta primers together with 13 Jbeta primers. Only in-frame clones appear in the TCRdb table, and some are missing; sequencing was by immunoSEQ multiplex PCR. The sample has 150,000 or so clones. Unmatched junction bases numbered 1, after V lost 4 bases and J lost 1 base. Germline V gives CDR1 KGHSH, CDR2 LQKENI. The CDR3 sequence is 14 residues long. This clonotype originated in a woman between 45 and 65 years old in good health and CMV-seronegative. The chain is built from TRBV18 and TRBJ2-3, with 8 positions matching TRBD1. Sequences were obtained from PBMCs. The CDR3, as DNA: TGTGCCAGCTCACTGGACAGGGGCACAGATACGCAGTATTTT. This sequence encodes CASSLDRGTDTQYF.